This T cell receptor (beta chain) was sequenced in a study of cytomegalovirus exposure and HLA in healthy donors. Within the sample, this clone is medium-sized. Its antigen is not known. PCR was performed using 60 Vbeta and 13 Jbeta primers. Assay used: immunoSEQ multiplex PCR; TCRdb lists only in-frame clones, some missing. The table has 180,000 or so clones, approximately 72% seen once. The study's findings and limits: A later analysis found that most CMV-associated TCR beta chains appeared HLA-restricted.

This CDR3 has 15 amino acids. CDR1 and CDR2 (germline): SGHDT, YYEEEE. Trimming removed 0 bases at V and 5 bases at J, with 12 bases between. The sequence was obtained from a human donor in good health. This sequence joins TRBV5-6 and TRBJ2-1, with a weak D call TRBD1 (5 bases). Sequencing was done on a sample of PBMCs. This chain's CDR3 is CASSLGGQGNNEQFF. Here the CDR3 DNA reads TGTGCCAGCAGCTTGGGCGGTCAGGGAAACAATGAGCAGTTCTTC.